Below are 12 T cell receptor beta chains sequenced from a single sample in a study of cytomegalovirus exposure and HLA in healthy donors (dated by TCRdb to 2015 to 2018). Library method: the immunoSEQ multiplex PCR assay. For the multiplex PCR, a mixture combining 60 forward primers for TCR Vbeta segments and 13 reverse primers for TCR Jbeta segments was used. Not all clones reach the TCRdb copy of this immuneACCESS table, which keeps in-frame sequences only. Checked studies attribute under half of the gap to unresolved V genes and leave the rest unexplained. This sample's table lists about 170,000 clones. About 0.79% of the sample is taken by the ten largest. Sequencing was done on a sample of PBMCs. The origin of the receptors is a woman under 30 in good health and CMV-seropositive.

The CDR3 DNA reads as TGTGCCAGCACCCAGGGGACCCCCGGAAACACCATATATTTT. Translated, it gives CASTQGTPGNTIYF. V gene TRBV6-6 combines with J gene TRBJ1-3; weak D call: TRBD1 (6 bases). Between the trimmed V and J ends, which lost 7 bases and 4 bases, there was a span of 14 bases. The CDR3 totals 14 residues. CDR1 MNHNY and CDR2 SVGAGI come from the germline V gene (reference sequence).

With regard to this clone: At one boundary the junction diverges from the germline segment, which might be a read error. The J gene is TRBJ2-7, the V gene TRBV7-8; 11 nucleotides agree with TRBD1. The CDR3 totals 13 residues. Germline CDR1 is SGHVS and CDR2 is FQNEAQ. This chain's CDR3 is CASSPYIRDRGDF. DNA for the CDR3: TGTGCCAGCAGCCCATACATCCGGGACAGGGGGGACTTC.

CDR3 region: CASSAGTGRVNTEAFF. The CDR3 region has the DNA TGTGCCAGTAGCGCCGGGACAGGGCGAGTAAACACTGAAGCTTTCTTT. The genes are TRBV19 and TRBJ1-1; 9 bases map to TRBD1. Germline trimming cut 6 bases from V and 2 bases from J; bases unmatched to any gene: 10. This CDR3 spans 16 amino acids. CDR1 LNHDA and CDR2 SQIVND come from the germline V gene (reference sequence).

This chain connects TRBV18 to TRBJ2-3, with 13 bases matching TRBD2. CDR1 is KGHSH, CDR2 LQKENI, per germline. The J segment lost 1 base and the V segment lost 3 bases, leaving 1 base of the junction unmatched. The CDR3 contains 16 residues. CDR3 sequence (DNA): TGTGCCAGCTCACCTACTAGCGGGGGGGGCACAGATACGCAGTATTTT. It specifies CASSPTSGGGTDTQYF.

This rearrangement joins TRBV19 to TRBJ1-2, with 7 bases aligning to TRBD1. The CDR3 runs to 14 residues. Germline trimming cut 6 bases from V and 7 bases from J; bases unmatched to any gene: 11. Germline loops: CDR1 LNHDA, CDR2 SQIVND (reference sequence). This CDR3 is CASRLNTGARGYTF. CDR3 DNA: TGTGCCAGTAGGTTAAATACAGGGGCTCGTGGCTACACCTTC.

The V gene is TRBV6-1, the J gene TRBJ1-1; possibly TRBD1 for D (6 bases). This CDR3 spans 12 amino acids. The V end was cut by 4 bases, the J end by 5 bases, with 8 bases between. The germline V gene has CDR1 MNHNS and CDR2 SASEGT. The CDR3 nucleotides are TGTGCCAGCAGTGTAGGGGGAACTGAAGCTTTCTTT. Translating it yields CASSVGGTEAFF.

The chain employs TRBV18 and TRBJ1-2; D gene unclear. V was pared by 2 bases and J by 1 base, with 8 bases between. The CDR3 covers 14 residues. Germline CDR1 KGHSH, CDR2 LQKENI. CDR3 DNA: TGTGCCAGCTCACCAGGGGAGGGTAACTATGGCTACACCTTC. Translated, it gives CASSPGEGNYGYTF.

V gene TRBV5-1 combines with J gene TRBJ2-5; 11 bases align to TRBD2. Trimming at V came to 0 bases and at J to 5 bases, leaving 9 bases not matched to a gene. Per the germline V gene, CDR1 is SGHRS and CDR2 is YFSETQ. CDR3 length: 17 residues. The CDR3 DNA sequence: TGCGCCAGCAGCTTGGGGATAGCGGGGGGGCTTGGTGAGACCCAGTACTTC. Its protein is CASSLGIAGGLGETQYF. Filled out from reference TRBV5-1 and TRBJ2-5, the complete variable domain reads KAGVTQTPRYLIKTRGQQVTLSCSPISGHRSVSWYQQTPGQGLQFLFEYFSETQRNKGNFPGRFSGRQFSNSRSEMNVSTLELGDSALYLCASSLGIAGGLGETQYFGPGTRLLVL.

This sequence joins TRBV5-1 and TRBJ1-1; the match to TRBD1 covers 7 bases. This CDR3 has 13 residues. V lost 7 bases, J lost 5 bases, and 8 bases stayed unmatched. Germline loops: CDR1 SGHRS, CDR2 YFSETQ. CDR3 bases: TGCGCCAGCCAAGACAGGGTATCGACTGAAGCTTTCTTT. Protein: CASQDRVSTEAFF.

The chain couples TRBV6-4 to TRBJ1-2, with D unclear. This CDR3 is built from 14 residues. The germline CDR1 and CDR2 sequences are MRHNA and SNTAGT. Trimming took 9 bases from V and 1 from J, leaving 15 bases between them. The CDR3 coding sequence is TGTGCCAGTGTGCCTTCCGCGGTTAACTATGGCTACACCTTC. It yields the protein CASVPSAVNYGYTF.

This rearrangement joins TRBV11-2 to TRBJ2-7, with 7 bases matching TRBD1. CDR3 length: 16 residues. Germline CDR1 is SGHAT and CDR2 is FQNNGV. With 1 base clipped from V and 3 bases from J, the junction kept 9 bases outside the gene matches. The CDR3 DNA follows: TGTGCCAGCAGCTTAGGGATCTCCGGGACAGACTACGAGCAGTACTTC. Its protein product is CASSLGISGTDYEQYF.

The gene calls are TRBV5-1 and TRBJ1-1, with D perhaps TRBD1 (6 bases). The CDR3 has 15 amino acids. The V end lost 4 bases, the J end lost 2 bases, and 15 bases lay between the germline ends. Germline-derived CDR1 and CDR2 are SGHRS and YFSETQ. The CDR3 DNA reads TGCGCCAGCAGCCAACCCGGGACACGTAACACTGAAGCTTTCTTT. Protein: CASSQPGTRNTEAFF.